This T cell receptor beta chain is from a study of blood T cells in healthy people across ages. The use of a sample-barcoded 5' primer and a J-beta primer mix characterized a second PCR of about 6 to 12 cycles. TCRdb reprocessed the 5' RACE reads via MiXCR and lists one record per CDR3 protein. Here the sample spans 700,000 to 900,000 distinct CDR3 sequences, more than 25% being singletons. Notes on the study in general: Per million T cells, TCR beta diversity dropped about linearly as age rose. There were more naive CD4+ cells and higher diversity in long-lived donors than in aged donors. Across samples, TCR beta diversity tracked strongly with naive T cell percentage.

Remarks on this clonotype: Its antigen remains unidentified.

The sample also formed part of further work on T cells of mothers and their children.

The TCR comes from a boy between 10 and 17 years old in good health. The material sequenced was blood.

The CDR3 DNA follows: TGCAGCGTTGGTGGCCTCCGTTATGGGCAGCAGTACTTC. The encoded protein is CSVGGLRYGQQYF. The chain links TRBV29-1 to TRBJ2-7, with D unresolved. The CDR3 runs to 13 residues. V was trimmed by 4 bases and J by 8 bases, leaving 18 bases between them. Germline assignment: CDR1 SQVTM and CDR2 ANQGSEA.